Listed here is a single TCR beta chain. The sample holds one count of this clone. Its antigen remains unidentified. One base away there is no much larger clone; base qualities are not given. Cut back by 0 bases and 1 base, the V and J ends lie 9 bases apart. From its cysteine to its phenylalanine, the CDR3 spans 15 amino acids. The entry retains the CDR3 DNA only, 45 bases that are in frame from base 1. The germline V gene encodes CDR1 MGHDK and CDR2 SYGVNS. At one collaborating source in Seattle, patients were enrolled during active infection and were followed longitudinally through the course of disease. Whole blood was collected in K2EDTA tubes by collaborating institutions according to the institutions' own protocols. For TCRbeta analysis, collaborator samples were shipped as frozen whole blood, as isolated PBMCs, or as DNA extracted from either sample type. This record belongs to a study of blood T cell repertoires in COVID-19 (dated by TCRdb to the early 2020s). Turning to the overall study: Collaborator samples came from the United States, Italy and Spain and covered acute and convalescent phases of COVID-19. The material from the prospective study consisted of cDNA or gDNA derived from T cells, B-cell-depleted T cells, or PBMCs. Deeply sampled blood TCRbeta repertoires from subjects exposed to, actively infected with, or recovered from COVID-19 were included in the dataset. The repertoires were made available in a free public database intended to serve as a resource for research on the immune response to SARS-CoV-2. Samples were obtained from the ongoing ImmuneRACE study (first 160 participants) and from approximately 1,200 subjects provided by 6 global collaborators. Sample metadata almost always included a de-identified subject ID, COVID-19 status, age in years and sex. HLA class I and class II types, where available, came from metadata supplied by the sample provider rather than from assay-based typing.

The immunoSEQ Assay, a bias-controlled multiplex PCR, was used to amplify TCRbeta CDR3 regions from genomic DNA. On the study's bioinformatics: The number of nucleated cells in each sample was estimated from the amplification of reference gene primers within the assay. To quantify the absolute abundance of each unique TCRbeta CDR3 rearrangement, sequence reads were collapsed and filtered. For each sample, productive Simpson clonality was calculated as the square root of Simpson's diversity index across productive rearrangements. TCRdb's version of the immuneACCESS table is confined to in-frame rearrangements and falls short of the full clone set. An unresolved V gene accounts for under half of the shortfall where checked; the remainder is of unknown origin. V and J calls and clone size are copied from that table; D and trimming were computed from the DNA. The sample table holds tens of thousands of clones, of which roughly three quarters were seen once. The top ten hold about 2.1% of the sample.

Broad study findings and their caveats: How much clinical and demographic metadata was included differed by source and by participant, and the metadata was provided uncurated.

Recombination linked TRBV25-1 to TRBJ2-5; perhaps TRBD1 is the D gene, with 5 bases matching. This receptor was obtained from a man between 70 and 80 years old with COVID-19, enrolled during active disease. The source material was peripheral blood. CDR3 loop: CASSEYRTLQETQYF. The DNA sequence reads TGTGCCAGCAGTGAATATAGGACACTCCAAGAGACCCAGTACTTC.